This T cell receptor (beta chain) is drawn from a study of T cells in Graves' hyperthyroidism and ophthalmopathy. Findings and caveats of the study: Ophthalmopathy and stable hyperthyroidism were separated by a 13 V-J model.

This CDR3 has 15 residues. The germline CDR1 and CDR2 sequences are SGHTA and FQGNSA. V lost 1 base to trimming and J lost 3 bases, with 12 bases between them. TCR beta CDR3 region amplification was performed from RNA transcripts. A set of HTBI primers served as the primers for a first-round RT-PCR of the TCR CDR3. TCRdb fed the multiplex PCR reads into MiXCR, producing one record per CDR3 protein. This sample has under 550,000 distinct CDR3 sequences; about 20% occur once, and the top ten carry over 45%. At least ten counts were recorded for this clonotype. The antigen remains undetermined. The chain links TRBV7-2 to TRBJ1-2, with TRBD1 as a possible D gene (6 bases). The receptor was derived from a man in his forties or fifties with Graves' ophthalmopathy. The sample was blood. CDR3 residues: CASSLEAGQHYGYTF. The CDR3 coding sequence is TGTGCCAGCAGCTTAGAGGCCGGACAGCACTATGGCTACACCTTC.